This T cell receptor beta chain originates from a study of blood T cell repertoires in COVID-19. This clone was seen only once. Data came from immunoSEQ multiplex PCR; TCRdb stores just in-frame clones and leaves some out. Of around 150,000 clones in the sample, about 81% were seen once. Germline assignment: CDR1 MDHEN and CDR2 SYDVKM. This CDR3 comprises 14 residues. V was pared by 2 bases and J by 6 bases, with 10 bases between. Specimen: peripheral blood. V usage is TRBV28 and J usage is TRBJ2-2, with D possibly being TRBD1 (8 bases). The clonotype was recovered from a human donor in a cohort sampled during active COVID-19. The CDR3 spells CASSLTGGAGELFF. The CDR3, as DNA: TGTGCCAGCAGTTTAACAGGGGGGGCCGGGGAGCTGTTTTTT.